The sequence of this T cell receptor (beta chain) was determined in a study of blood T cell repertoires in COVID-19. Sequenced by immunoSEQ multiplex PCR; TCRdb stores in-frame clones only, minus some. Among roughly 100,000 clones listed, roughly 79% were seen once. Sequencing was done on a sample of peripheral blood. The receptor was isolated from a woman older than 75 with acute or convalescent COVID-19.

This CDR3 is CSVDKWTEDGGNTIYF. The CDR3 DNA follows: TGCAGCGTTGATAAATGGACAGAGGACGGTGGAAACACCATATATTTT. This chain links TRBV29-1 with TRBJ1-3; TRBD1 might be the D (6 bases). The CDR3 is 16 residues long. V was cut by 3 bases and J by 3 bases, with 18 bases left in between. Germline lookup yields CDR1 SQVTM and CDR2 ANQGSEA.